This entry lists 10 T cell receptor beta chains sequenced from one sample in a study of preoperative IRX-2 immunotherapy in early breast cancer. Here immunoSEQ multiplex PCR was the method, and the copy in TCRdb shows in-frame clones only, minus some. The data contain over 25,000 clones, roughly four fifths of them singletons. The treatment denotes: preoperative locoregional IRX-2 cytokine immunotherapy. Sample: lymph node tissue, taken from a patient treated with IRX-2 immunotherapy. These receptors were collected from a human donor with breast cancer.

This clone was found once. V gene TRBV27 combines with J gene TRBJ2-6; no firm D call. This CDR3 contains 13 residues. V lost 2 bases, J lost 4 bases, and 3 bases lay in between. CDR1 is MNHEY, CDR2 SMNVEV, per germline (reference sequence). The CDR3 here is CASSLRGANVLTF. The CDR3 DNA follows: TGTGCCAGCAGTTTACGGGGGGCCAACGTCCTGACTTTC. Full variable domain (rest looked up from reference TRBV27 and TRBJ2-6): EAQVTQNPRYLITVTGKKLTVTCSQNMNHEYMSWYRQDPGLGLRQIYYSMNVEVTDKGDVPEGYKVSRKEKRNFPLILESPSPNQTSLYFCASSLRGANVLTFGAGSRLTVL.

This sequence joins TRBV11-3 and TRBJ2-2, with 11 positions matching TRBD2. This CDR3 is 18 amino acids long. CDR1 is SGHNT and CDR2 is YENEEA in the germline V gene. V shed 5 bases, J shed 6 bases, and the junction held 14 bases outside the gene matches. The CDR3 loop reads CASSPVGLAAPGPGELFF. CDR3 nucleotides: TGTGCCAGCAGCCCCGTGGGACTAGCGGCACCCGGCCCCGGGGAGCTGTTTTTT.

The table lists this clone with a count of one. The chain uses TRBV6-8 and TRBJ2-7, with D perhaps assigned TRBD1 or TRBD2 (5 bases each). This CDR3 is built from 14 residues. Per germline, CDR1 MNHGY and CDR2 SAAAGT. V was pared by 5 bases and J by 2 bases, with 13 bases between. The CDR3 spells CASSRGSGPYEQYF. The CDR3 region has the DNA TGTGCCAGCAGTCGAGGGTCGGGACCCTACGAGCAGTACTTC.

This chain joins TRBV11-3 and TRBJ2-3; 8 positions agree with TRBD2. V was pared by 5 bases and J by 3 bases, with 10 bases of the junction left unmatched. From germline, CDR1 is SGHNT and CDR2 YENEEA. The CDR3 length is 16 residues. CDR3 in amino acids: CASSKSGGPLTDTQYF. The CDR3 region has the DNA TGTGCCAGCAGCAAAAGCGGGGGACCACTTACAGATACGCAGTATTTT.

The chain combines TRBV23-1 with TRBJ1-4; TRBD1 agrees at 10 bases. TRBV23-1 qualifies as an ORF whose function is uncertain. Unmatched junction bases numbered 5, after V lost 6 bases and J lost 4 bases. The CDR3 has 15 residues. The CDR3 here is CASRAGQGVNEKLFF. The CDR3 DNA follows: TGCGCCAGCAGAGCCGGACAGGGGGTTAATGAAAAACTGTTTTTT.

The chain combines TRBV30 with TRBJ1-3; D possibly corresponds to TRBD1 (5 bases). From germline, CDR1 is GTSNPN and CDR2 SVGIG (reference sequence). The CDR3 sequence is 14 residues long. The germline V and J ends were trimmed by 3 bases and 3 bases, with 12 bases remaining between them. The CDR3 sequence is CAWRARGDGNTIYF. The CDR3 DNA reads TGTGCCTGGAGGGCACGGGGGGATGGAAACACCATATATTTT.

The chain employs TRBV18 and TRBJ2-1, with D perhaps matching TRBD2 (6 bases). Germline V lookup: CDR1 KGHSH, CDR2 LQKENI. V was cut by 3 bases and J by 2 bases, with 11 bases left in between. The CDR3 covers 15 residues. The CDR3 spells CASSPGRDTYNEQFF. The DNA for the CDR3 is TGTGCCAGCTCACCGGGGCGGGATACCTACAATGAGCAGTTCTTC.

V usage is TRBV19 and J usage is TRBJ2-3, with 10 bases lining up with TRBD2. Germline assignment: CDR1 LNHDA and CDR2 SQIVND (reference sequence). The V gene end was trimmed by 2 bases and the J gene end by 4 bases; junction bases not matched to a gene: 3. The CDR3 extends over 15 amino acids. The DNA for the CDR3 is TGTGCCAGTAGTATAAGTAGCGGGAGGTCAGATACGCAGTATTTT. It codes for CASSISSGRSDTQYF.

The rearrangement links TRBV5-1 to TRBJ1-1; no clear D gene. This CDR3 comprises 16 residues. V was trimmed by 0 bases and J by 1 base, leaving 13 bases between them. The germline CDR1 and CDR2 sequences are SGHRS and YFSETQ. The CDR3 DNA reads TGCGCCAGCAGCTTGGAGGAGGCCCAGTGGAACACTGAAGCTTTCTTT. As protein: CASSLEEAQWNTEAFF.

This clone was observed once. This sequence joins TRBV5-1 and TRBJ2-3; D unclear. Looked up from germline, CDR1 is SGHRS and CDR2 is YFSETQ. The CDR3 is 15 amino acids. V was cut by 0 bases and J by 1 base, with 9 bases left in between. CDR3 protein: CASSLGAPRTDTQYF. The CDR3 region has the DNA TGCGCCAGCAGCTTGGGAGCGCCCCGCACAGATACGCAGTATTTT.